One and the same sample provided the 22 T cell receptor beta chains below, sequenced in a study of OX40 agonist ivuxolimab in advanced cancers. The table came from immunoSEQ multiplex PCR; TCRdb's copy has only in-frame clones and leaves some out. The sample includes about 34,000 clones, around 90% of them seen just once. The sequenced sample was CD4+ or CD8+ T cells sorted from blood, obtained in a trial of the OX40 agonist ivuxolimab. The receptors come from an adult with an advanced solid tumor such as melanoma, head and neck, liver or kidney cancer.

V usage is TRBV28 and J usage is TRBJ2-5, with 8 bases fitting TRBD1. The DNA end is more similar to TRBJ2-7, so the J call may be wrong. The germline V gene has CDR1 MDHEN and CDR2 SYDVKM. The CDR3 is 14 residues long. Here the CDR3 reads CASSSWTGFDEQYF. CDR3 sequence (DNA): TGTGCCAGCAGTTCCTGGACAGGGTTTGACGAGCAGTACTTC.

V is TRBV30 and J is TRBJ2-7; TRBD1 matches at 7 bases. CDR1 GTSNPN and CDR2 SVGIG come from the germline V gene (reference sequence). V was pared by 3 bases and J by 6 bases, with 8 bases of the junction left unmatched. The CDR3 has 13 residues. In DNA form, the CDR3 reads TGTGCCTGGAGCGGACATAACAGGGGCGAGCAGTACTTC. As protein: CAWSGHNRGEQYF.

CDR3 amino acids: CASSYGGDNQPQHF. CDR3 in DNA: TGTGCCAGCAGTTACGGGGGGGACAATCAGCCCCAGCATTTT. This chain links TRBV6-6 with TRBJ1-5, with D perhaps matching TRBD1 (5 bases). Germline V gene data show CDR1 as MNHNY and CDR2 as SVGAGI (reference sequence). The CDR3 covers 14 residues. V lost 2 bases, J lost 3 bases, and 8 bases lay in between.

With regard to this clone: A read error may produce the germline difference seen at one junction end. The chain combines TRBV7-7 with TRBJ2-5; D gene unclear. From germline, CDR1 is SSHAT and CDR2 FNYEAQ (reference sequence). This CDR3 has 16 residues. CDR3 sequence (DNA): TGTGCTAGCAGCTTAGGGATACGGTGGGAAGAAGAGACCCAGTACTTC. Amino acid sequence: CASSLGIRWEEETQYF.

The genes are TRBV2 and TRBJ1-6; D is undetermined. CDR1 and CDR2 (germline): SNHLY, FYNNEI. CDR3 length equals 16 residues. Trimming pared 7 bases from V and 2 bases from J, leaving 15 bases between. The CDR3 DNA is TGTGCCAGCACCCCCAATAGGGAGACCTATAATTCACCCCTCCACTTT. It codes for CASTPNRETYNSPLHF.

This clone was counted between two and nine times. The chain uses TRBV10-2 and TRBJ2-7; D is possibly TRBD2 (6 bases). The CDR3 covers 19 residues. The V end lost 2 bases, the J end lost 6 bases, and 29 bases lay between the germline ends. The germline gives CDR1 WSHSY, CDR2 SAAADI. CDR3 DNA sequence: TGCGCCAGCAGTGAGCGTCGACGAGGTCTTAGCCGTGTTAGCGGCGAGCAGTACTTC. It codes for CASSERRRGLSRVSGEQYF.

The chain combines TRBV7-3 with TRBJ2-1, with 14 bases identical to TRBD2. The CDR3 extends over 18 amino acids. CDR1 and CDR2 from the germline V gene are SGHTA and FQGTGA. The V segment lost 5 bases and the J segment 8 bases; nucleotides outside the gene matches: 14. The CDR3 here is CASSKSTGLAGGGYEQFF. The CDR3 bases are TGTGCCAGCAGCAAAAGTACAGGACTAGCGGGGGGTGGTTATGAGCAGTTCTTC.

The rearrangement uses TRBV2 and TRBJ1-6; 7 bases agree with TRBD1. Germline trimming cut 6 bases from V and 7 bases from J; bases unmatched to any gene: 6. This CDR3 spans 14 amino acids. Germline values: CDR1 SNHLY, CDR2 FYNNEI. The CDR3 DNA is TGTGCCAGCAGGGGGGACAGCCAAAATTCACCCCTCCACTTT. This translates into CASRGDSQNSPLHF.

The chain carries TRBV30 and TRBJ1-3; D uncertain. Per germline, CDR1 GTSNPN and CDR2 SVGIG (reference sequence). Trimming stripped 5 bases from V and 4 bases from J, with 12 bases between. This CDR3 has 13 residues. CDR3: CAWGSPPGNTIYF. Written as DNA, the CDR3 is TGTGCCTGGGGCAGCCCCCCGGGAAACACCATATATTTT.

This chain uses TRBV19 with TRBJ1-2; D gene ambiguous. The V end lost 5 bases, the J end lost 4 bases, and 5 bases lay between the germline ends. Germline CDR1 LNHDA, CDR2 SQIVND (reference sequence). The CDR3 has 11 residues. The CDR3 loop is CASSSGYGYTF. In nucleotides, the CDR3 is TGTGCCAGTAGTTCCGGCTATGGCTACACCTTC.

Comment on this clone: A read error may produce the germline difference seen at one junction end. The chain recombines TRBV7-7 with TRBJ2-5; weak D call: TRBD1 (6 bases). CDR3 size: 13 residues. Germline V lookup: CDR1 SSHAT, CDR2 FNYEAQ (reference sequence). This CDR3 is CASSPPRGETQYF. The CDR3 DNA reads as TGTGCTAGCAGCCCCCCGAGGGGGGAGACCCAGTACTTC.

The chain links TRBV30 to TRBJ2-7; D is undetermined. V lost 1 base, J lost 3 bases, and 13 bases lay in between. CDR3 length: 14 residues. Germline loops: CDR1 GTSNPN, CDR2 SVGIG (reference sequence). The CDR3 spells CAWSAGFSHYEQYF. CDR3 nucleotide sequence: TGTGCCTGGAGTGCCGGGTTTTCCCACTACGAGCAGTACTTC.

CDR3: CASGERQGSNNQPQHF. The CDR3 coding sequence is TGTGCCAGCGGGGAGAGACAGGGGTCTAACAATCAGCCCCAGCATTTT. The chain is built from TRBV28 and TRBJ1-5, with TRBD1 matching 8 bases. The trim removed 8 bases at V and 3 bases at J, leaving 12 bases unmatched. In germline, CDR1 is MDHEN, CDR2 SYDVKM. The CDR3 runs 16 residues.

The J gene is TRBJ1-2, the V gene TRBV18; D unresolved. Germline CDR1 KGHSH, CDR2 LQKENI. Trimming pared 8 bases from V and 4 bases from J, leaving 17 bases between. The CDR3 has 14 amino acids. Here the CDR3 reads CASRLGGERYGYTF. In nucleotides, the CDR3 is TGTGCCAGCCGGCTGGGTGGAGAACGCTATGGCTACACCTTC.

This sequence joins TRBV7-2 and TRBJ1-2; D gene uncertain. The germline CDR1 and CDR2 sequences are SGHTA and FQGNSA. The CDR3 sequence is 12 residues long. V gave up 1 base and J gave up 14 bases, with 14 bases separating them. DNA for the CDR3: TGTGCCAGCAGCTTAGAATCGGGAGGGTCGACCTTC. Protein: CASSLESGGSTF.

CDR3 DNA: TGTGCCAGCAGAATTCACAGGGGTGGGAACACTGAAGCTTTCTTT. Amino acid sequence: CASRIHRGGNTEAFF. This chain connects TRBV6-5 to TRBJ1-1; 7 bases match TRBD1. Germline trimming cut 6 bases from V and 1 base from J; bases unmatched to any gene: 8. The V gene's germline CDR1 is MNHEY and CDR2 SVGAGI. The CDR3 has 15 residues.

This chain joins TRBV7-2 and TRBJ2-5, with unresolved D. Germline CDR1 and CDR2: SGHTA and FQGNSA. CDR3 length: 12 residues. Between the trimmed V and J ends, which lost 5 bases and 4 bases, there was a span of 8 bases. As DNA, the CDR3 is TGTGCCAGCAGCAGAGCATCAGAGACCCAGTACTTC. Amino acids: CASSRASETQYF.

The chain employs TRBV6-5 and TRBJ1-5; 7 bases agree with TRBD1. Germline CDR1 reads MNHEY; CDR2 reads SVGAGI. The CDR3 extends over 15 amino acids. V trimming: 6 bases; J trimming: 5 bases; junction bases outside the gene matches: 10. The CDR3 DNA follows: TGTGCCAGCAGCTCCCTACAGGGGACCCATCAGCCCCAGCATTTT. Its translation: CASSSLQGTHQPQHF.

The chain has TRBV30 and TRBJ2-6; no definite D call. The CDR3 sequence is 15 residues long. V lost 0 bases to trimming and J lost 0 bases, with 6 bases between them. Germline-derived CDR1 and CDR2 are GTSNPN and SVGIG (reference sequence). The CDR3 DNA is TGTGCCTGGAGTGTACAGCTCTCTGGGGCCAACGTCCTGACTTTC. Translated, it gives CAWSVQLSGANVLTF.

The CDR3, as DNA: TGTGCCAGCAGCCAGAAACGACAGTTTACAGATACGCAGTATTTT. Amino acid sequence: CASSQKRQFTDTQYF. J is TRBJ2-3 and V is TRBV11-2, with D tentatively TRBD1 (5 bases). Germline CDR1 is SGHAT and CDR2 is FQNNGV. CDR3 length equals 15 residues. V shed 5 bases and J shed 3 bases, with 15 bases lying between them.

The chain joins TRBV6-5 to TRBJ2-3; D remains unclear. Deletions cut 5 bases from V and 4 bases from J, with 13 bases between. CDR1 is MNHEY and CDR2 is SVGAGI in the germline V gene. The CDR3 is made up of 14 amino acids. DNA of the CDR3: TGTGCCAGCAGTCGAACCTCAAGCGCAGATACGCAGTATTTT. Amino acids: CASSRTSSADTQYF.

The CDR3 sequence is CATSREVGAAGELFF. The CDR3 DNA reads as TGTGCCACCAGCAGAGAAGTTGGGGCGGCCGGGGAGCTGTTTTTT. This chain uses TRBV15 with TRBJ2-2; a possible D gene is TRBD1 (5 bases). CDR1 is LNHNV and CDR2 is YYDKDF in the germline V gene (reference sequence). The CDR3 covers 15 residues. The V end lost 0 bases, the J end lost 6 bases, and 11 bases lay between the germline ends. The entire variable domain, with the rest obtained from reference TRBV15 and TRBJ2-2, is as follows: DAMVIQNPRYQVTQFGKPVTLSCSQTLNHNVMYWYQQKSSQAPKLLFHYYDKDFNNEADTPDNFQSRRPNTSFCFLDIRSPGLGDTAMYLCATSREVGAAGELFFGEGSRLTVL.